There are a few counts of the clone carrying this T cell receptor (beta chain). Using immunoSEQ multiplex PCR, the repertoire was profiled, and TCRdb retains in-frame clones only, with some absent. This repertoire shows 85,000 to 100,000 clones, approximately 63% found once; its top ten account for around half. CDR3 size: 16 residues. Per the germline V gene, CDR1 is SNHLY and CDR2 is FYNNEI. J gave up 8 bases and V 3 bases, and 4 bases lay outside the gene matches. The data were taken from a study of shared clonotypes between healthy human individuals. The V call is TRBV2, the J call TRBJ2-1; 16 bases agree with TRBD2. Specimen: memory CD8+ T cells sorted from blood. Subset meaning: CD45RO+ cells pooled with CCR7-negative TemRA cells. This receptor was obtained from a man under 40 in good health. CDR3 DNA: TGTGCCAGCAGTGAGGGGACTAGCGGGAGGGGGGATGAGCAGTTCTTC. This sequence encodes CASSEGTSGRGDEQFF.